The entry below describes one T cell receptor (beta chain). The antigen is not known. Profiled with immunoSEQ multiplex PCR; TCRdb holds only in-frame clones, not every one. The table has tens of thousands of clones, 90% to 95% seen once; the top ten hold about 12%. The source of the sample is a study of OX40 agonist ivuxolimab in advanced cancers. Study-level information: The dose-escalation cohort had hepatocellular carcinoma, melanoma, renal cell or head and neck cancer. Study-level findings and limits: Clonal expansion from baseline to week 6 occurred in both CD4+ and CD8+ T cells. The authors also found low normalized T-cell clonal expansion in some nonresponders.

CDR1 is MDHEN and CDR2 is SYDVKM in the germline V gene. This CDR3 comprises 13 residues. V lost 7 bases, J lost 5 bases, and 14 bases lay in between. The source is an adult with an advanced solid tumor such as melanoma, head and neck, liver or kidney cancer. The sample consisted of CD4+ or CD8+ T cells sorted from blood, taken in a trial of the OX40 agonist ivuxolimab. The rearrangement joins TRBV28 to TRBJ2-5; no reliable D call. This CDR3 reads CASNPKRAETQYF. CDR3 nucleotide sequence: TGTGCCAGCAATCCGAAGAGAGCTGAGACCCAGTACTTC.